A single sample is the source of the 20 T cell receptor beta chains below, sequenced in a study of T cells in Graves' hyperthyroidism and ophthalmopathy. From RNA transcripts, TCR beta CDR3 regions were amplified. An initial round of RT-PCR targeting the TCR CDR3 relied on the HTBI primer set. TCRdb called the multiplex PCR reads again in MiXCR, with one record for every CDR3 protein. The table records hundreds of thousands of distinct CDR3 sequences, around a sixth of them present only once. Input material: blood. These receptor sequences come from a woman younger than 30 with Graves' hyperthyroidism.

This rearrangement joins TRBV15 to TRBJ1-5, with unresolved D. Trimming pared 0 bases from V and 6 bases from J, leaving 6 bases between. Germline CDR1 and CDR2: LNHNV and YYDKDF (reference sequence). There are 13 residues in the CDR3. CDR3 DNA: TGTGCCACCAGCAGAGATCTTAGTCAGCCCCAGCATTTT. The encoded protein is CATSRDLSQPQHF.

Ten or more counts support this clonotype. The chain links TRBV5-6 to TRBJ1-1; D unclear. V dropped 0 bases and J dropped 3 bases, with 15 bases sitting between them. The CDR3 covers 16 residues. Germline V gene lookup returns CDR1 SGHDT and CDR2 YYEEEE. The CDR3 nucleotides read TGTGCCAGCAGCTTGGCCTCGGCCGGGTTGGACACTGAAGCTTTCTTT. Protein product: CASSLASAGLDTEAFF.

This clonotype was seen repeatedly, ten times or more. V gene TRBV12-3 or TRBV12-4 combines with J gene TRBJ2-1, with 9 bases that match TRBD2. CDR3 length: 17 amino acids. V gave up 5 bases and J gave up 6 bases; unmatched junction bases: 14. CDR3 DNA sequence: TGTGCCAGCAGTCCTCGGAAGGGACTAGCTGGTGCCAATGAGCAGTTCTTC. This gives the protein CASSPRKGLAGANEQFF.

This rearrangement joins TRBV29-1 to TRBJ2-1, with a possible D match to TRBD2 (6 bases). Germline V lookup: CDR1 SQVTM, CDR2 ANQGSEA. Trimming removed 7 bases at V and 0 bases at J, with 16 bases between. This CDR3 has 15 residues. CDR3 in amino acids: CSGNRDLSSYNEQFF. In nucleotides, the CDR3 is TGCAGCGGGAACCGGGACTTGAGCTCCTACAATGAGCAGTTCTTC.

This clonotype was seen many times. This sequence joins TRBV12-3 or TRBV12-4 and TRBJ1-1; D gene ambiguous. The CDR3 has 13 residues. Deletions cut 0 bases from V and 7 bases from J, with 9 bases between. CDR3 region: CASSLALTVEAFF. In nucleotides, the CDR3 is TGTGCCAGCAGTTTAGCGCTTACGGTTGAAGCTTTCTTT.

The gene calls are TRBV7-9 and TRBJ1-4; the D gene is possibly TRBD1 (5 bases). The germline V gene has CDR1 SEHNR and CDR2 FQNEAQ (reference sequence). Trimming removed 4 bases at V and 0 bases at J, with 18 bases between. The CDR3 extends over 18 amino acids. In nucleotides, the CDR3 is TGTGCCAGCAGCTCCTCGGGAGGGGCGGCGGCAACTAATGAAAAACTGTTTTTT. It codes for CASSSSGGAAATNEKLFF.

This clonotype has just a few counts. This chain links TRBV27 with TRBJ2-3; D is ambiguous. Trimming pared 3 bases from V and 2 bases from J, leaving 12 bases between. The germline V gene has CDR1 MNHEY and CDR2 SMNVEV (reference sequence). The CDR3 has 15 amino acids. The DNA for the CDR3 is TGTGCCAGCAGTTTCACACGGGCCCCCACAGATACGCAGTATTTT. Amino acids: CASSFTRAPTDTQYF.

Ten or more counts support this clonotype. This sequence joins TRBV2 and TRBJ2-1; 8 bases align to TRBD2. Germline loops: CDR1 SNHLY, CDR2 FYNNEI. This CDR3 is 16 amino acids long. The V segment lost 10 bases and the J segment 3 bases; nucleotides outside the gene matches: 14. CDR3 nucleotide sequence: TGTGCCACCCGACCCCCCCTGGGACTAGGCTACAATGAGCAGTTCTTC. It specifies CATRPPLGLGYNEQFF.

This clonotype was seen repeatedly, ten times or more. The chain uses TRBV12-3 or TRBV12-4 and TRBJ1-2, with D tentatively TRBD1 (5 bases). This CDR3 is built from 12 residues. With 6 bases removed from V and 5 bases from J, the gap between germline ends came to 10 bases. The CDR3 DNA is TGTGCCAGCAGCACGCAGGGTTATGGCTACACCTTC. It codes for CASSTQGYGYTF.

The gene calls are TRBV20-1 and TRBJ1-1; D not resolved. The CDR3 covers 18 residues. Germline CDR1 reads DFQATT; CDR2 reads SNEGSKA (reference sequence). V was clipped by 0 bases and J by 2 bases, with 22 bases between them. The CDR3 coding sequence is TGCAGTGCTAGAGATCCCCGGAAAGGGCAAGGAGTTAACACTGAAGCTTTCTTT. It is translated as CSARDPRKGQGVNTEAFF.

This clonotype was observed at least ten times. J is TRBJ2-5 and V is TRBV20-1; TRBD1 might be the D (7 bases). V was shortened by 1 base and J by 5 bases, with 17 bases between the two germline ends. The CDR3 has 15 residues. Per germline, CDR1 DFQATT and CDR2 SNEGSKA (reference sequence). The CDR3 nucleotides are TGCAGTGCTAGAGTTTTTGGGGCAGGGGGGGAGACCCAGTACTTC. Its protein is CSARVFGAGGETQYF.

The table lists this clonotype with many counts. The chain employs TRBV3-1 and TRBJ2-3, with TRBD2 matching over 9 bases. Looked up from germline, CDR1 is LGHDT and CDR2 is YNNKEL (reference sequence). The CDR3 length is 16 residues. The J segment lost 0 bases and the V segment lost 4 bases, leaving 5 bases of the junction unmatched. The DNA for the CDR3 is TGTGCCAGCAGCCCTCTAGCGGGGACTAGCACAGATACGCAGTATTTT. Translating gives CASSPLAGTSTDTQYF.

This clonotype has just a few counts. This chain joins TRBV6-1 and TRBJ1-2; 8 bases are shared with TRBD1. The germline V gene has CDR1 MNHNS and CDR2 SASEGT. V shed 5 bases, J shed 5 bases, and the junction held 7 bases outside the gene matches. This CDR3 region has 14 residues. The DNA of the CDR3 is TGTGCCAGCAGTAAGACGACAGGGGTGTATGGCTACACCTTC. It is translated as CASSKTTGVYGYTF.

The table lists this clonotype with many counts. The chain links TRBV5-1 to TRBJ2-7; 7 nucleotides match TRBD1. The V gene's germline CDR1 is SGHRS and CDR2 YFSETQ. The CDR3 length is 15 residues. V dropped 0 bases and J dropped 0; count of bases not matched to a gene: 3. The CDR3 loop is CASSLVQGPSYEQYF. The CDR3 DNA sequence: TGCGCCAGCAGCTTGGTACAGGGGCCCTCCTACGAGCAGTACTTC.

CDR3 in DNA: TGTGCCAGCAGTGTGGGGAACCAGATAACTGAAGCTTTCTTT. Encoded protein: CASSVGNQITEAFF. The gene calls are TRBV6-1 and TRBJ1-1, with no clear D. CDR3 length: 14 residues. V was cut by 4 bases and J by 5 bases, with 14 bases left in between. Germline CDR1 MNHNS, CDR2 SASEGT.

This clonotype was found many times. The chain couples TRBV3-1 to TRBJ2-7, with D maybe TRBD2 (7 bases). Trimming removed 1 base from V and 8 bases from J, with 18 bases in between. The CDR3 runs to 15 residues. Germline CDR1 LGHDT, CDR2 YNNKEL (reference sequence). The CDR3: CASSQGGLAELQQYF. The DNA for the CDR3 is TGTGCCAGCAGCCAAGGGGGGCTAGCGGAGCTCCAGCAGTACTTC.

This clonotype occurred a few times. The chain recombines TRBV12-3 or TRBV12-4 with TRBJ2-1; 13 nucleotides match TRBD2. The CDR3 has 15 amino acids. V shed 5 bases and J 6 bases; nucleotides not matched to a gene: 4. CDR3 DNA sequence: TGTGCCAGCAGTCCACTAGCGGGAGGGACCAATGAGCAGTTCTTC. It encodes CASSPLAGGTNEQFF.

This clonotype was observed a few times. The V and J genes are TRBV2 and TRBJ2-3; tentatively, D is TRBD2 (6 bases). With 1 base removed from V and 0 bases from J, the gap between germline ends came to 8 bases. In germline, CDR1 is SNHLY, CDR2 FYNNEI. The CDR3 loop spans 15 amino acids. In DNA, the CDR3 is TGTGCCAGCAGTGAAGTGAGCGGGAGCACAGATACGCAGTATTTT. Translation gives CASSEVSGSTDTQYF.

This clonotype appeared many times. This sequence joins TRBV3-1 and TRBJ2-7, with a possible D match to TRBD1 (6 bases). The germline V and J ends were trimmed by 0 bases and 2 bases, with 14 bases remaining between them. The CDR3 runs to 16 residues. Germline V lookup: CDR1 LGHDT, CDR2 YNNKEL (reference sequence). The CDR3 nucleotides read TGTGCCAGCAGCCAAGATACCACAGGGCAAACCTACGAGCAGTACTTC. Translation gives CASSQDTTGQTYEQYF.

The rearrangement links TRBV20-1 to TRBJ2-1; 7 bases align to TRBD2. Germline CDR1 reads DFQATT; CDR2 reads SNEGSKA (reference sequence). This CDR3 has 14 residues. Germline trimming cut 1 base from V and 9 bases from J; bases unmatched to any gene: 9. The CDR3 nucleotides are TGCAGTGCTAGAGCCGTGACTAGCTGGGGTGAGCAGTTCTTC. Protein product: CSARAVTSWGEQFF.